These 25 T cell receptor beta chains came from one sample sequenced in a study of cytomegalovirus exposure and HLA in healthy donors. The assay was immunoSEQ multiplex PCR, and TCRdb's table has in-frame clones only and misses some. This table has 80,000 to 100,000 clones, roughly 87% appearing once. What was sequenced was PBMCs. The source of these receptors is a man younger than 35 in good health and CMV-seropositive.

The V gene is TRBV25-1, the J gene TRBJ2-1, with 11 nucleotides matching TRBD2. Germline loops: CDR1 MGHDK, CDR2 SYGVNS. V was pared by 3 bases and J by 5 bases, with 12 bases of the junction left unmatched. CDR3 length: 18 residues. The CDR3, as DNA: TGTGCCAGCAGTGAGTCTAGCGGGAGGAGCAATAAGGACAATGAGCAGTTCTTC. It codes for CASSESSGRSNKDNEQFF.

The chain couples TRBV6-5 to TRBJ1-2; a possible D gene is TRBD1 (5 bases). The CDR3 is 15 residues long. V lost 0 bases, J lost 6 bases, and 14 bases lay in between. From germline, CDR1 is MNHEY and CDR2 SVGAGI. CDR3 bases: TGTGCCAGCAGTTACTCGTCAGGGCTAAGAAATGGCTACACCTTC. Protein sequence: CASSYSSGLRNGYTF.

This chain links TRBV5-6 with TRBJ1-5; perhaps TRBD1 as D (5 bases). CDR1 and CDR2 (germline): SGHDT, YYEEEE. The CDR3 totals 13 residues. V lost 2 bases, J lost 7 bases, and 10 bases lay in between. The CDR3 DNA sequence: TGTGCCAGCAGCTTTTCAGGGTACCAGCCCCAGCATTTT. Translated: CASSFSGYQPQHF.

The CDR3 loop is CAISENKGLAVNTGELFF. CDR3 bases: TGTGCCATCAGTGAAAACAAGGGACTAGCGGTGAACACCGGGGAGCTGTTTTTT. This chain joins TRBV10-3 and TRBJ2-2; 11 bases line up with TRBD2. The V segment lost 3 bases and the J segment 1 base; nucleotides outside the gene matches: 7. Per germline, CDR1 ENHRY and CDR2 SYGVKD. The CDR3 loop spans 18 amino acids.

The V gene is TRBV18, the J gene TRBJ2-7; 12 bases agree with TRBD2. The V and J ends lost 3 bases and 3 bases, in that order; junction bases with no gene match: 6. From germline, CDR1 is KGHSH and CDR2 LQKENI. The CDR3 runs to 16 residues. The CDR3 here is CASSPLRLAGDYEQYF. CDR3 DNA: TGTGCCAGCTCACCCCTAAGACTAGCGGGAGACTACGAGCAGTACTTC.

J is TRBJ2-1 and V is TRBV13; a possible D gene is TRBD1 (5 bases). Germline-derived CDR1 and CDR2 are PRHDT and FYEKMQ (reference sequence). V lost 5 bases, J lost 7 bases, and 24 bases lay in between. The CDR3 runs to 17 residues. Here the CDR3 reads CASSPYRMGQGTNEQFF. For the CDR3, the DNA is TGTGCCAGCAGCCCATACCGCATGGGGCAGGGCACGAATGAGCAGTTCTTC.

V and J are TRBV9 and TRBJ2-1, with a weak D call TRBD2 (6 bases). This CDR3 spans 13 amino acids. Germline loops: CDR1 SGDLS, CDR2 YYNGEE. V shed 3 bases and J shed 10 bases, with 14 bases lying between them. CDR3 bases: TGTGCCAGCAGCGAGGGGAGTCGGGGGGAGCAGTTCTTC. It encodes CASSEGSRGEQFF.

The chain uses TRBV7-1 and TRBJ2-6; TRBD1 might be the D (5 bases). Being an ORF, TRBV7-1 has a function that is uncertain. The CDR3 spans 18 residues. Trimming removed 5 bases from V and 5 bases from J, with 22 bases in between. The CDR3 reads CASSLSGRGQSRANVLTF. The CDR3 DNA is TGTGCCAGCAGCCTTTCCGGACGAGGACAAAGTCGGGCCAACGTCCTGACTTTC.

The V and J genes are TRBV2 and TRBJ1-2, with D perhaps matching TRBD1 (5 bases). Trimming cost V 11 bases and J 2 bases, with 21 bases left between them. This CDR3 contains 15 residues. Germline CDR1 and CDR2: SNHLY and FYNNEI. The DNA for the CDR3 is TGTGCCTGCTACATCCTATTACAGGAGAACTATGGCTACACCTTC. Translation: CACYILLQENYGYTF. Combining the CDR3 with reference TRBV2 and TRBJ1-2 gives the whole variable domain EPEVTQTPSHQVTQMGQEVILRCVPISNHLYFYWYRQILGQKVEFLVSFYNNEISEKSEIFDDQFSVERPDGSNFTLKIRSTKLEDSAMYFCACYILLQENYGYTFGSGTRLTVV.

This clone occurred once. The chain links TRBV18 to TRBJ2-1; TRBD2 matches 8 bases. The V gene end was trimmed by 0 bases and the J gene end by 4 bases; junction bases not matched to a gene: 5. The germline gives CDR1 KGHSH, CDR2 LQKENI. The CDR3 extends over 16 amino acids. DNA of the CDR3: TGTGCCAGCTCACCACCCACTAGCGGACGGTACAATGAGCAGTTCTTC. Its translation: CASSPPTSGRYNEQFF.

V and J are TRBV4-1 and TRBJ2-3; TRBD2 aligns across 9 bases. The CDR3 has 18 amino acids. Germline V lookup: CDR1 MGHRA, CDR2 YSYEKL. V was clipped by 2 bases and J by 5 bases; unmatched bases: 14. The CDR3 reads CASSQRTPLSGGEDTQYF. CDR3 in DNA: TGCGCCAGCAGCCAACGTACACCACTTAGCGGGGGAGAAGATACGCAGTATTTT.

The CDR3 sequence is CASSVLRDNEQFF. For the CDR3, the DNA is TGTGCCAGCAGCGTACTTCGAGATAATGAGCAGTTCTTC. V is TRBV9 and J is TRBJ2-1; D remains unclear. Germline V gene sequence: CDR1 SGDLS, CDR2 YYNGEE. This CDR3 spans 13 amino acids. V was trimmed by 1 base and J by 7 bases, leaving 9 bases between them.

J is TRBJ2-2 and V is TRBV7-7; tentative D call: TRBD2 (5 bases). The CDR3 covers 15 residues. Germline CDR1 reads SSHAT; CDR2 reads FNYEAQ (reference sequence). V lost 4 bases to trimming and J lost 4 bases, with 13 bases between them. The DNA for the CDR3 is TGTGCCAGCAGCTCTTTAGCGCTCGGCACCGGGGAGCTGTTTTTT. Translated, it gives CASSSLALGTGELFF.

This clone was recorded once. This chain connects TRBV12-5 to TRBJ2-5; perhaps TRBD1 as D (6 bases). The CDR3 loop spans 17 amino acids. Germline CDR1 and CDR2: LGHNT and FRNRAP. Trimming removed 0 bases at V and 1 base at J, with 15 bases between. The CDR3 protein is CASGLVLWGLGQETQYF. The CDR3 DNA follows: TGTGCTAGTGGTTTGGTACTATGGGGGCTCGGCCAAGAGACCCAGTACTTC.

V and J are TRBV6-5 and TRBJ1-5, with 10 bases that match TRBD1. V lost 6 bases to trimming and J lost 0 bases; unmatched junction nucleotides: 2. In germline, CDR1 is MNHEY, CDR2 SVGAGI. The CDR3 has 15 residues. The CDR3 here is CASRRDRGSNQPQHF. The CDR3 DNA sequence: TGTGCCAGCAGACGGGACAGGGGTAGCAATCAGCCCCAGCATTTT.

V is TRBV7-6 and J is TRBJ2-5; D is unresolved. This CDR3 is 14 amino acids long. CDR1 is SGHVS and CDR2 is FNYEAQ in the germline V gene. Trimming removed 0 bases at V and 2 bases at J, with 7 bases between. CDR3 residues: CASSLARVQETQYF. The CDR3 coding sequence is TGTGCCAGCAGCTTAGCCCGAGTACAAGAGACCCAGTACTTC.

V is TRBV7-8 and J is TRBJ1-5; TRBD1 agrees at 7 bases. This CDR3 comprises 15 residues. The trim removed 5 bases at V and 1 base at J, leaving 5 bases unmatched. CDR1 is SGHVS and CDR2 is FQNEAQ in the germline V gene. The CDR3 region has the DNA TGTGCCAGCAGCGCACAACAGGGGAGCAATCAGCCCCAGCATTTT. Encoded protein: CASSAQQGSNQPQHF.

The chain combines TRBV19 with TRBJ1-5, with a possible D match to TRBD1 (5 bases). Germline V gene sequence: CDR1 LNHDA, CDR2 SQIVND (reference sequence). The CDR3 is made up of 16 amino acids. V lost 3 bases and J lost 0, with 12 bases in between. This CDR3 reads CASSIDRFYSNQPQHF. The CDR3 nucleotides read TGTGCCAGTAGTATCGACAGATTTTATAGCAATCAGCCCCAGCATTTT. Filled out from reference TRBV19 and TRBJ1-5, the complete variable domain reads DGGITQSPKYLFRKEGQNVTLSCEQNLNHDAMYWYRQDPGQGLRLIYYSQIVNDFQKGDIAEGYSVSREKKESFPLTVTSAQKNPTAFYLCASSIDRFYSNQPQHFGDGTRLSIL.

The V gene is TRBV4-2, the J gene TRBJ2-5; 7 bases fit TRBD1. V was pared by 4 bases and J by 1 base, with 3 bases of the junction left unmatched. From germline, CDR1 is LGHNA and CDR2 YNFKEQ. The CDR3 runs to 14 residues. The CDR3 here is CASSRDRGQETQYF. CDR3 bases: TGTGCCAGCAGCCGGGACAGAGGCCAAGAGACCCAGTACTTC.

The rearrangement joins TRBV11-1 to TRBJ2-7, with TRBD2 matching 13 bases. The CDR3 has 15 amino acids. V shed 4 bases, J shed 6 bases, and the junction held 6 bases outside the gene matches. Germline V gene data show CDR1 as SGHAT and CDR2 as FQDESV (reference sequence). This CDR3 is CASSSRLAGGSEQYF. Here the CDR3 DNA reads TGTGCCAGCAGCTCGCGACTAGCGGGGGGCTCCGAGCAGTACTTC. The full variable domain, in which reference TRBV11-1 and TRBJ2-7 provide the parts outside the CDR3, is EAEVAQSPRYKITEKSQAVAFWCDPISGHATLYWYRQILGQGPELLVQFQDESVVDDSQLPKDRFSAERLKGVDSTLKIQPAELGDSAMYLCASSSRLAGGSEQYFGPGTRLTVT.

The chain couples TRBV11-3 to TRBJ2-1; 7 bases match TRBD2. Germline V lookup: CDR1 SGHNT, CDR2 YENEEA. There are 14 residues in the CDR3. V shed 2 bases, J shed 7 bases, and the junction held 5 bases outside the gene matches. CDR3 in DNA: TGTGCCAGCAGCTTACTAGCGGCGCTAAATGAGCAGTTCTTC. Its translation: CASSLLAALNEQFF.

The chain carries TRBV7-9 and TRBJ2-1, with TRBD2 matching over 7 bases. Looked up from germline, CDR1 is SEHNR and CDR2 is FQNEAQ (reference sequence). The CDR3 contains 15 residues. V gave up 4 bases and J gave up 4 bases; unmatched junction bases: 7. The CDR3 spells CASSSHWGGYNEQFF. CDR3 in DNA: TGTGCCAGCAGCTCTCACTGGGGGGGGTACAATGAGCAGTTCTTC.

This chain joins TRBV28 and TRBJ2-1; D not resolved. Trimming pared 6 bases from V and 13 bases from J, leaving 16 bases between. The CDR3 spans 12 residues. The germline CDR1 and CDR2 sequences are MDHEN and SYDVKM. The CDR3 loop is CASSKQSLSQFF. In nucleotides, the CDR3 is TGTGCCAGCAGCAAGCAATCTCTATCTCAGTTCTTC.

The chain recombines TRBV27 with TRBJ1-1, with 8 bases matching TRBD1. The CDR3 runs to 15 residues. The trim removed 4 bases at V and 9 bases at J, leaving 13 bases unmatched. Looked up from germline, CDR1 is MNHEY and CDR2 is SMNVEV (reference sequence). The CDR3: CASSSAQGVFAQAFF. The DNA for the CDR3 is TGTGCCAGCAGTTCGGCACAGGGGGTCTTCGCCCAAGCTTTCTTT.

The count of this clone is one. The chain uses TRBV5-6 and TRBJ2-7; the match to TRBD1 covers 9 bases. Germline V gene lookup returns CDR1 SGHDT and CDR2 YYEEEE. The CDR3 covers 16 residues. Trimming took 6 bases from V and 0 from J; bases not matched to a gene: 10. CDR3 protein: CASTEITGQGSYEQYF. CDR3 nucleotides: TGTGCCAGCACCGAAATTACGGGACAGGGCTCCTACGAGCAGTACTTC.